A selection of T cell receptor beta chains follows, all from one sample in a study of neoadjuvant anti-PD-1 for oral cavity cancer. Measured with immunoSEQ multiplex PCR; TCRdb has only the in-frame clones, and not every one. The sample shows several thousand clones, 60% to 65% of them seen only once. Sequencing was performed on PBMCs, taken after nivolumab (anti-PD-1) treatment. These receptors were taken from a person aged 40 to 85 with oral cavity squamous cell carcinoma. The CDR3 runs from the conserved cysteine through the conserved F or W. D genes are given only for firm matches. Only part of the rows carry a size: once, few, many, or a class if the clone is expanded.

size | J | V | D | CDR3 | DNA
once | TRBJ2-5 | TRBV4-1 | TRBD2 | CASSQTTSGRWETQYF | TGCGCCAGCAGCCAAACGACTAGCGGGAGATGGGAGACCCAGTACTTC
once | TRBJ2-7 | TRBV27 | NA | CASRSLSQWAYEQYF | TGTGCCAGCCGTTCCCTCTCCCAATGGGCCTACGAGCAGTACTTC
NA | TRBJ1-2 | TRBV19 | NA | CASSINYREHGYTF | TGTGCCAGTAGTATAAATTACAGGGAACATGGCTACACCTTC
NA | TRBJ1-2 | TRBV5-4 | NA | CASSRGRALNYGYTF | TGTGCCAGCAGTAGAGGCCGGGCGCTTAACTATGGCTACACCTTC
NA | TRBJ1-5 | TRBV27 | NA | CASSAQGQSLQPQHF | TGTGCCAGCAGTGCGCAAGGACAGTCTCTCCAGCCCCAGCATTTT
NA | TRBJ2-6 | TRBV2 | NA | CASREASSGANVLTF | TGTGCCAGCCGGGAAGCCAGCTCTGGGGCCAACGTCCTGACTTTC
NA | TRBJ2-5 | TRBV7-9 | NA | CASSSLRGSETQYF | TGTGCCAGCAGCTCCCTACGGGGGTCCGAGACCCAGTACTTC
NA | TRBJ1-2 | TRBV28 | NA | CASGVNYGYTF | TGTGCCAGCGGCGTTAACTATGGCTACACCTTC
NA | TRBJ2-1 | TRBV29-1 | TRBD2 | CSVELAGRGNEQFF | TGCAGCGTTGAACTAGCGGGAAGGGGTAATGAGCAGTTCTTC
NA | TRBJ1-3 | TRBV5-1 | NA | CASSLAGTVGNTIYF | TGCGCCAGCAGCTTGGCCGGGACGGTTGGAAACACCATATATTTT
NA | TRBJ1-5 | TRBV5-8 | NA | CASVKMGDQPQHF | TGTGCCAGCGTTAAAATGGGGGATCAGCCCCAGCATTTT
few | TRBJ2-1 | TRBV2 | TRBD2 | CASSEREGSLNEQFF | TGTGCCAGCAGTGAGCGGGAGGGCAGTTTAAATGAGCAGTTCTTC
NA | TRBJ1-3 | TRBV7-8 | NA | CASSLVAGNTIYF | TGTGCCAGCAGCTTAGTCGCTGGAAACACCATATATTTT
NA | TRBJ2-3 | TRBV15 | TRBD2 | CATSGGLDRSDTQYF | TGTGCCACCAGCGGGGGACTAGACAGGTCAGATACGCAGTATTTT
NA | TRBJ2-7 | TRBV2 | NA | CASSTGAYEQYF | TGTGCCAGCAGTACGGGGGCCTACGAGCAGTACTTC
NA | TRBJ2-3 | TRBV2 | TRBD1 | CASITTGASDTQYF | TGTGCCAGCATTACGACAGGGGCCTCAGATACGCAGTATTTT
NA | TRBJ1-6 | TRBV2 | NA | CASRSEPPNSPLHF | TGTGCCAGCAGATCCGAACCCCCTAATTCACCCCTCCACTTT
NA | TRBJ2-2 | TRBV6-5 | TRBD2 | CASSSLAGVTGELFF | TGTGCCAGCAGCTCACTAGCGGGGGTCACCGGGGAGCTGTTTTTT
few | TRBJ1-2 | TRBV9 | NA | CASSERTNYGYTF | TGTGCCAGCAGCGAACGGACTAACTATGGCTACACCTTC
few | TRBJ2-1 | TRBV7-9 | NA | CASSLSGKALQQFF | TGTGCCAGCAGCCTATCCGGGAAGGCCCTACAGCAGTTCTTC
few | TRBJ1-1 | TRBV9 | TRBD1 | CASSVATGQGILNTEAFF | TGTGCCAGCAGCGTAGCTACGGGACAGGGAATTCTGAACACTGAAGCTTTCTTT
NA | TRBJ2-2 | TRBV9 | NA | CASSVSPGPNTGELFF | TGTGCCAGCAGCGTAAGTCCGGGACCGAACACCGGGGAGCTGTTTTTT
NA | TRBJ1-1 | TRBV7-9 | NA | CASSSQGSTNTEAFF | TGTGCCAGCAGCTCACAGGGTTCGACGAACACTGAAGCTTTCTTT
NA | TRBJ2-3 | TRBV30 | NA | CAWSRREKDTQYF | TGTGCCTGGAGTAGGAGGGAGAAAGATACGCAGTATTTT
few | TRBJ1-6 | TRBV5-6 | NA | CASSLDSGSTDSPLHF | TGTGCCAGCAGCTTGGACTCGGGCTCTACGGATTCACCCCTCCACTTT
once | TRBJ1-4 | TRBV10-2 | NA | CASSDEGRLNEKLFF | TGCGCCAGCAGTGATGAGGGACGATTGAATGAAAAACTGTTTTTT
few | TRBJ1-1 | TRBV5-6 | TRBD1 | CASSWGQGTEAFF | TGTGCCAGCAGCTGGGGACAGGGGACAGAAGCTTTCTTT
NA | TRBJ1-1 | TRBV9 | NA | CASSVGGGPMNTEAFF | TGTGCCAGCAGCGTAGGGGGGGGCCCCATGAACACTGAAGCTTTCTTT
NA | TRBJ2-2 | TRBV7-7 | TRBD1 | CASSPDRANTGELFF | TGTGCTAGCAGCCCGGACAGGGCGAACACCGGGGAGCTGTTTTTT
NA | TRBJ1-5 | TRBV30 | NA | CAWGSTGLSNQPQHF | TGTGCCTGGGGGTCGACAGGTCTTAGCAATCAGCCCCAGCATTTT
few | TRBJ2-7 | TRBV27 | TRBD1 | CASQLRDRYYF | TGTGCCAGCCAATTGAGGGACAGATATTACTTC
NA | TRBJ2-7 | TRBV27 | NA | CASSLGRDSLGYEQYF | TGTGCCAGCAGTTTAGGGAGGGACAGCCTCGGATACGAGCAGTACTTC
NA | TRBJ1-4 | TRBV2 | TRBD1 | CASLRQGDNEKLFF | TGTGCCAGCCTTAGACAGGGCGATAATGAAAAACTGTTTTTT
once | TRBJ1-2 | TRBV7-9 | NA | CASSTYREGGYTF | TGTGCCAGCAGCACTTACAGGGAAGGTGGCTACACCTTC
NA | TRBJ1-4 | TRBV5-1 | NA | CASSLTGGGVEKLFF | TGCGCCAGCAGCTTAACGGGTGGAGGAGTTGAAAAACTGTTTTTT
NA | TRBJ1-2 | TRBV14 | NA | CAYGSLAYGYTF | TGTGCCTACGGCAGCCTGGCCTATGGCTACACCTTC
medium-sized | TRBJ1-5 | TRBV4-1 | NA | CASSQGQSNQPQHF | TGCGCCAGCAGCCAAGGACAGTCCAATCAGCCCCAGCATTTT
NA | TRBJ2-7 | TRBV5-1 | TRBD2 | CASSLGEGGPGEQYF | TGCGCCAGCAGCTTGGGTGAGGGAGGGCCGGGCGAGCAGTACTTC
NA | TRBJ1-2 | TRBV5-5 | TRBD1 | CASSSVDRIYGYTF | TGTGCCAGCAGCTCTGTGGACAGGATCTATGGCTACACCTTC
NA | TRBJ2-1 | TRBV6-1 | NA | CASSEAARGSYNEQFF | TGTGCCAGCAGTGAAGCCGCCCGGGGGTCCTACAATGAGCAGTTCTTC
NA | TRBJ1-5 | TRBV30 | TRBD1 | CAWCRPGTGSNQPQHF | TGTGCCTGGTGTCGCCCCGGGACAGGGAGCAATCAGCCCCAGCATTTT
NA | TRBJ2-5 | TRBV18 | NA | CASSPLSETQYF | TGTGCCAGCTCACCACTCTCAGAGACCCAGTACTTC